These 21 T cell receptor beta chains were all obtained from the same sample, sequenced in a study of tumor-infiltrating lymphocytes in primary liver carcinoma. Total RNA amounting to about 520 ng was the source from which TCR beta cDNA was made with a constant-region primer. Three rounds of nested multiplex PCR with slightly modified ARM-PCR produced TCR beta libraries. PCR rounds one and two used TRBV1-TRBV30 forward primers with a C-beta reverse primer for roughly 10 cycles each. TCRdb reprocessed the multiplex PCR reads with MiXCR, giving one entry per CDR3 protein. The table lists under 130,000 distinct CDR3 sequences, approximately 78% of them singletons. Investigators took RNA and DNA out together from roughly 21-30 mg of unsorted bulk tissue. Source material: liver tumor tissue from sampling region 3. Noted subset: tumor region T3, left-lateral pole. These receptors were taken from a man aged 35-49 years with primary liver carcinoma and hepatitis B virus infection.

About this clonotype itself: This sequence may be a read error, since a much larger clone differs from it by one base. The chain uses TRBV7-2 and TRBJ2-1; 10 bases fit TRBD1. Germline-derived CDR1 and CDR2 are SGHTA and FQGNSA. The CDR3 has 14 residues. Germline trimming cut 7 bases from V and 6 bases from J; bases unmatched to any gene: 6. CDR3 bases: TGTGCCAGCAACTTCCGGACAGGGGGCAATGAGCAGTTCTTC. Translation gives CASNFRTGGNEQFF.

V gene TRBV4-2 combines with J gene TRBJ2-3; the match to TRBD2 covers 8 bases. Germline-derived CDR1 and CDR2 are LGHNA and YNFKEQ. V shed 7 bases, J shed 11 bases, and the junction held 20 bases outside the gene matches. The CDR3 runs to 16 residues. In DNA form, the CDR3 reads TGTGCCAGCAACCGAGATTTGGGGACTAGGGACGGTATGCAGTATTTT. Protein sequence: CASNRDLGTRDGMQYF.

The V gene is TRBV12-3 or TRBV12-4, the J gene TRBJ1-5, with D possibly matching TRBD1 (5 bases). CDR3 length equals 15 residues. The V end lost 3 bases, the J end lost 7 bases, and 16 bases lay between the germline ends. This CDR3 reads CASSLGQGANQPQHF. The CDR3, as DNA: TGTGCCAGCAGTTTGGGGCAGGGAGCCAACCAGCCCCAGCATTTT.

Remarks on this clonotype: The germline gene is not matched at one end of the junction; a read error may be the cause. The V and J genes are TRBV12-3 or TRBV12-4 and TRBJ2-1; no firm D call. The CDR3 runs 11 residues. CDR3 sequence (DNA): TGTGTCAGCAGCTCTACCCATGAGCGGTTCTTC. This translates into CVSSSTHERFF.

About this clonotype itself: The junction does not match germline at one end; this may be a read error. The V gene is TRBV29-1, the J gene TRBJ2-3; TRBD1 aligns across 10 bases. CDR1 SQVTM and CDR2 ANQGSEA come from the germline V gene. The CDR3 runs to 14 residues. The CDR3 loop reads CSLSGTGASDMQYF. CDR3 nucleotides: TGTAGCCTTTCCGGGACAGGGGCGTCAGATATGCAGTATTTT.

This sequence joins TRBV6-2 or TRBV6-3 and TRBJ2-6, with a weak D call TRBD2 (6 bases). The CDR3 totals 16 residues. Germline assignment: CDR1 MNHEY and CDR2 SVGEGT. The CDR3 sequence is CINSYAGLSGANVLTF. Written as DNA, the CDR3 is TGTATCAACAGTTACGCGGGACTCTCTGGGGCCAACGTCCTGACTTTC.

The chain combines TRBV21-1 with TRBJ2-1; the table's D call TRBD2 went unverified against the DNA. TRBV21-1 is a documented pseudogene. The CDR3 runs 19 residues. The CDR3 spells CVSPSEQGGGLAGGREHFF. The DNA for the CDR3 is TGTGTCAGCCCAAGCGAGCAGGGGGGAGGTCTAGCGGGCGGTAGGGAGCATTTCTTC.

This clonotype was seen just once. At one of its ends the junction is not consistent with the germline gene, which may arise from a read error. The chain carries TRBV11-3 and TRBJ2-7, with a tentative D call TRBD1 (6 bases). Germline values: CDR1 SGHNT, CDR2 YENEEA. This CDR3 has 14 amino acids. CDR3 loop: CATRQALTSYEQYF. The CDR3, as DNA: TGTGCCACTCGACAGGCGCTGACTTCCTATGAGCAGTACTTC. The full variable domain, its missing parts supplied by reference TRBV11-3 and TRBJ2-7, is EAGVVQSPRYKIIEKKQPVAFWCNPISGHNTLYWYLQNLGQGPELLIRYENEEAVDDSQLPKDRFSAERLKGVDSTLKIQPAELGDSAVYLCATRQALTSYEQYFGPGTRLTVT.

CDR3 amino acids: CASSLGLNIEAFF. DNA of the CDR3: TGTGCCAGCAGCTTAGGCCTCAATATTGAAGCTTTCTTT. This chain uses TRBV11-2 with TRBJ1-1; the D is unclear. This CDR3 spans 13 amino acids. V was clipped by 1 base and J by 7 bases, with 10 bases between them. CDR1 and CDR2 (germline): SGHAT, FQNNGV.

This clonotype is labeled as medium-sized. V and J are TRBV4-1 and TRBJ2-2, with D perhaps TRBD2 (6 bases). The germline V and J ends were trimmed by 0 bases and 7 bases, with 15 bases remaining between them. Germline values: CDR1 MGHRA, CDR2 YSYEKL. The CDR3 has 16 amino acids. CDR3 nucleotides: TGCGCCAGCAGCCAAGATGGGGGGAGATGGGGCGGGGAGCTGTTTTTT. This translates into CASSQDGGRWGGELFF.

The chain couples TRBV29-1 to TRBJ2-1; D tentatively fits TRBD1 or TRBD2 (6 bases each). This CDR3 region has 12 residues. Germline loops: CDR1 SQVTM, CDR2 ANQGSEA. In DNA, the CDR3 is TGCACCGGACTACAGGGTCTCGATGAGCAGTTCTTC. Amino acid sequence: CTGLQGLDEQFF.

Worth noting for this clonotype: A much larger clone differs from this one at a single base, so this may be a read error. The CDR3 sequence is CASNPASGRAYEQYF. The CDR3 nucleotides read TGTGCCAGCAATCCCGCTAGCGGGAGGGCCTACGAGCAGTACTTC. This chain connects TRBV7-3 to TRBJ2-7, with 12 bases that match TRBD2. Germline V gene data show CDR1 as SGHTA and CDR2 as FQGTGA. This CDR3 is built from 15 residues. Trimming took 7 bases from V and 2 from J; bases not matched to a gene: 6.

As concerns this clonotype: A much larger clone sits a single nucleotide away, making a read error possible. The gene calls are TRBV7-9 and TRBJ2-4, with D possibly TRBD2 on 6 matching bases. The germline V gene has CDR1 SEHNR and CDR2 FQNEAQ (reference sequence). V was trimmed by 0 bases and J by 8 bases, leaving 14 bases between them. The CDR3 length is 15 residues. The CDR3 protein is CASSLAVGRRDIQYF. In nucleotides, the CDR3 is TGTGCCAGCAGCTTAGCCGTCGGGAGAAGGGACATTCAGTACTTC.

The V call is TRBV7-3, the J call TRBJ2-3, with D possibly TRBD1 on 5 matching bases. This CDR3 region has 15 residues. Germline CDR1 reads SGHTA; CDR2 reads FQGTGA. Trimming cost V 5 bases and J 6 bases, with 18 bases left between them. As DNA, the CDR3 is TGTGCCAGCAGCCTTGGGGCTTTTAACACTGATACGCAGTATTTT. Residues: CASSLGAFNTDTQYF.

This clonotype has a count of ten or more. With a much larger clone just one base away, this may be a read error. V usage is TRBV11-2 and J usage is TRBJ2-5, with D possibly TRBD1 on 6 matching bases. CDR3 size: 15 residues. V was pared by 4 bases and J by 7 bases, with 19 bases between. Germline V CDR1 and CDR2: SGHAT, FQNNGV. In DNA form, the CDR3 reads TGTGCCAGCAGCTCCCGGTCAGCCCCAGGGGTGACCCAGTACTTC. Protein: CASSSRSAPGVTQYF.

This clonotype has a handful of counts. Since a much larger clone is just one base distant, this may be a read error. This chain joins TRBV28 and TRBJ2-7; 13 bases agree with TRBD2. J lost 6 bases, V lost 7 bases, and 6 bases had no gene match. The CDR3 runs to 14 residues. Germline assignment: CDR1 MDHEN and CDR2 SYDVKM. CDR3 sequence: CASIPGLAGTEQYF. CDR3 DNA sequence: TGTGCCAGCATCCCGGGACTAGCGGGAACCGAGCAGTACTTC.

Comments on this clonotype: An end of the junction does not agree with germline; a read error may underlie this. J is TRBJ2-2 and V is TRBV6-6, with a possible D match to TRBD1 (5 bases). Per germline, CDR1 MNHNY and CDR2 SVGAGI (reference sequence). The CDR3 length is 18 residues. The CDR3 here is CASSYPLRQGVATWELFF. The DNA of the CDR3 is TGTGCTAGCAGTTACCCCCTGCGCCAAGGGGTTGCCACCTGGGAGCTGTTTTTT.

With respect to this clonotype: A read error may account for a junction end that differs from germline. The J gene is TRBJ2-7, the V gene TRBV29-1, with 9 bases fitting TRBD1. Germline lookup yields CDR1 SQVTM and CDR2 ANQGSEA. The CDR3 sequence is 12 residues long. The CDR3 coding sequence is TGCAGAGTTGAAGAGACAGGGGGTGAGCAAAACTTC. It yields the protein CRVEETGGEQNF.

For this clonotype: The junction departs from germline at one end; a sequencing error may be responsible. The chain joins TRBV7-2 to TRBJ2-1, with 11 bases identical to TRBD2. This CDR3 has 16 amino acids. CDR1 is SGHTA and CDR2 is FQGNSA in the germline V gene. In nucleotides, the CDR3 is TGTGCCAGCAACTTAACTAGCGGGAGTATGGGCAATGAGCAGTTCTTC. Protein: CASNLTSGSMGNEQFF.

Details on this clonotype: It is likely a read error, because the conserved phenylalanine at the end of the CDR3 is missing. Because the CDR3's place on the DNA is in doubt, the DNA is left out and the CDR3 is given as listed by TCRdb. The chain uses TRBV12-3 or TRBV12-4 and TRBJ2-1. Both ends counted, the CDR3 spans 13 residues. CDR3 protein: CASSLRPYNEQFL.

The V call is TRBV12-5, the J call TRBJ2-1, with D maybe TRBD1 (6 bases). The V end lost 4 bases, the J end lost 9 bases, and 10 bases lay between the germline ends. CDR3 length: 12 residues. Germline CDR1 and CDR2: LGHNT and FRNRAP. For the CDR3, the DNA is TGTGCTAGTGGTTACCAAGGGGGTGAGCAGTTCTTC. As protein: CASGYQGGEQFF.